The following is a T cell receptor (beta chain) sequence with its context. In the authors' workflow: Cell counts per sample came from amplifying reference gene primers. Here immunoSEQ multiplex PCR was the method, and the copy in TCRdb shows in-frame clones only, minus some. That table gives V, J and clone size, and the DNA gave D and trimming. The sample contains 120,000 to 150,000 clones, around 83% of which appear only once. This specimen comes from a study of blood T cell repertoires in COVID-19. Study information: The cDNA or gDNA used as material had been derived from T cells, B-cell-depleted T cells, or PBMCs.

This CDR3 comprises 13 residues. The germline V gene encodes CDR1 SGHTA and CDR2 FQGTGA. Trimming removed 5 bases at V and 6 bases at J, with 13 bases between. Sequencing was carried out using peripheral blood. The source of this sequence is a human donor with acute or convalescent COVID-19. The donor label of this sample is uncertain. The chain employs TRBV7-3 and TRBJ1-1; D gene ambiguous. CDR3 protein: CASSQLGGSEAFF. The CDR3 coding sequence is TGTGCCAGCAGCCAATTAGGAGGGTCTGAAGCTTTCTTT.